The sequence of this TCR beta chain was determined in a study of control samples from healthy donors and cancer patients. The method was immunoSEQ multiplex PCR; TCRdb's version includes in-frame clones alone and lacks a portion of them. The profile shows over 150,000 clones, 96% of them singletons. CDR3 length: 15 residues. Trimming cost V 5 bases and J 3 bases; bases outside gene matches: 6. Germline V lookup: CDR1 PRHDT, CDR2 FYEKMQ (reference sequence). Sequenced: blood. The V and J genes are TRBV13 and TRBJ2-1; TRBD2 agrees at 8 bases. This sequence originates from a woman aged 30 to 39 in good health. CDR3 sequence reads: CASSPSGSYYNEQFF. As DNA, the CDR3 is TGTGCCAGCAGCCCGAGCGGGAGTTACTACAATGAGCAGTTCTTC.